This T cell receptor (beta chain) appears in the sequencing data of a study of shared clonotypes between healthy human individuals. Study-level findings and limits: Non-shared clonotypes had lower generation probabilities than those shared by all four donors. Naive subsets, compared against memory subsets, generally had larger estimated richness values.

The authors distributed each subset's genomic DNA evenly over several immunoSEQ plates. Measured with immunoSEQ multiplex PCR; TCRdb has only the in-frame clones, and not every one. The sample has about 1.1 million clones; 77% are singletons. CDR1 and CDR2 from the germline V gene are SQVTM and ANQGSEA. There are 13 residues in the CDR3. A note on this clone: Its specificity is not known.

This TCR came from a man in his late teens or twenties in good health. Some clones in this sample may be carry-over from other donors' samples. The rearrangement links TRBV29-1 to TRBJ2-3; D may be TRBD2 (6 bases). Sequences were obtained from memory CD4+ T cells from PBMCs. Subset described: CD45RA-negative fraction. CDR3 sequence reads: CSAPGLVTDTQYF. Here the CDR3 DNA reads TGCAGTGCACCGGGACTGGTGACAGATACGCAGTATTTT.